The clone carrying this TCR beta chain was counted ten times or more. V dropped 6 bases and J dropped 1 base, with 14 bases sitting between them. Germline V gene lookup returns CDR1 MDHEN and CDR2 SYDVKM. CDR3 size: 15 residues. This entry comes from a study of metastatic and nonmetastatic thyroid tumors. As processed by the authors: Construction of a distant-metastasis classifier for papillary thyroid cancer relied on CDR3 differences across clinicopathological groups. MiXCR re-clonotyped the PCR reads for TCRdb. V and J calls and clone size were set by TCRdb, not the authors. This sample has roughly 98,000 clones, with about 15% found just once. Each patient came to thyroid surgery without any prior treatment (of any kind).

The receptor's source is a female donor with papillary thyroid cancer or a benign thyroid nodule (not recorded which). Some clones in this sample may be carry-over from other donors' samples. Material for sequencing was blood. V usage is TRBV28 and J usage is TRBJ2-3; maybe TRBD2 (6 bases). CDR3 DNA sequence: TGTGCCAGCAGCCCCGGGGAGGAGGGCACAGATACGCAGTATTTT. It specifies CASSPGEEGTDTQYF.